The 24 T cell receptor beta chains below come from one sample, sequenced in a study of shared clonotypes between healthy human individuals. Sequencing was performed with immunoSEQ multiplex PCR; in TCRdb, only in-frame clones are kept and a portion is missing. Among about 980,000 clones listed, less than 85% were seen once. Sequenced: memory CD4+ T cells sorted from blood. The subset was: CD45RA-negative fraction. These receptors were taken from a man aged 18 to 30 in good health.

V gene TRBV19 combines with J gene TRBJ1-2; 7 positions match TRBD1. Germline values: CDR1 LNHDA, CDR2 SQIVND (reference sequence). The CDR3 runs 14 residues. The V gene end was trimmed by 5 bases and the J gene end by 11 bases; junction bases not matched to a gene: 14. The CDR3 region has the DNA TGTGCCAGTAGTCCGGACAGGCCTTTTATTGGGTACACCTTC. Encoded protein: CASSPDRPFIGYTF.

The CDR3 region is CASSPGVATDTQYF. The DNA for the CDR3 is TGTGCCAGCAGTCCGGGGGTCGCCACAGATACGCAGTATTTT. The gene calls are TRBV16 and TRBJ2-3, with D possibly TRBD2 on 6 matching bases. V shed 6 bases and J shed 2 bases, with 12 bases lying between them. CDR3 length: 14 amino acids. Germline V lookup: CDR1 KGHSY, CDR2 FQNENV.

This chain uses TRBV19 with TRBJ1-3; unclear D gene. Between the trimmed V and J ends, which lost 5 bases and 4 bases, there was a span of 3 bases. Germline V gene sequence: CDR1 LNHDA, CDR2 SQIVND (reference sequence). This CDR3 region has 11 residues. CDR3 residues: CASSPGNTIYF. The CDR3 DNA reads TGTGCCAGTAGTCCCGGAAACACCATATATTTT.

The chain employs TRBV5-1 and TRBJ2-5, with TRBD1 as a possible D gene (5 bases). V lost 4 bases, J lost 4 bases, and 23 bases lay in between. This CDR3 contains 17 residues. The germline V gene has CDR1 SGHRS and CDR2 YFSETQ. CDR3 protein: CASSHGPPSLGRETQYF. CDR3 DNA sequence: TGCGCCAGCAGCCACGGACCACCCTCCCTGGGGCGAGAGACCCAGTACTTC.

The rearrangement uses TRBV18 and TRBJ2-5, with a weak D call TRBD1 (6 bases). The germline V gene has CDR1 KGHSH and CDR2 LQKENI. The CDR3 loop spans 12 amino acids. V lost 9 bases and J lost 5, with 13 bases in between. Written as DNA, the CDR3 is TGTGCCAGTTCCAGACAGGCCGAGACCCAGTACTTC. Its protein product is CASSRQAETQYF.

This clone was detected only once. The CDR3 spells CASSLGGDYGYTF. The DNA for the CDR3 is TGTGCCAGCAGCTTGGGGGGCGACTATGGCTACACCTTC. The chain employs TRBV13 and TRBJ1-2; a possible D gene is TRBD1 (6 bases). The CDR3 consists of 13 residues. From germline, CDR1 is PRHDT and CDR2 FYEKMQ (reference sequence). V lost 3 bases and J lost 3, with 8 bases in between.

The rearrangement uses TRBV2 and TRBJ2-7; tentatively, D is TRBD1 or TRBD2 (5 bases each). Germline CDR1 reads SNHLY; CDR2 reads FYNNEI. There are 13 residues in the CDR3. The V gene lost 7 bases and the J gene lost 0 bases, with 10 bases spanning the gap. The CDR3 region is CASTPGASYEQYF. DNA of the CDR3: TGTGCCAGCACGCCCGGGGCCTCCTACGAGCAGTACTTC. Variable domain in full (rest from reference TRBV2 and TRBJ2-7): EPEVTQTPSHQVTQMGQEVILRCVPISNHLYFYWYRQILGQKVEFLVSFYNNEISEKSEIFDDQFSVERPDGSNFTLKIRSTKLEDSAMYFCASTPGASYEQYFGPGTRLTVT.

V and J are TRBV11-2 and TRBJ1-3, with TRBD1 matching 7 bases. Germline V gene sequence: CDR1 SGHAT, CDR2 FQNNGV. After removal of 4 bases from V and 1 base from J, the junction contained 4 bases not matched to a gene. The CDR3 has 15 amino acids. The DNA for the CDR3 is TGTGCCAGCAGCTCGTTACAGGGGTCTGGAAACACCATATATTTT. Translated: CASSSLQGSGNTIYF.

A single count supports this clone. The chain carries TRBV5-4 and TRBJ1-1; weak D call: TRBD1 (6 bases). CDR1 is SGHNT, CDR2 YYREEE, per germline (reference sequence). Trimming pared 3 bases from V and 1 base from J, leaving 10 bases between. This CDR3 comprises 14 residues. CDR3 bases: TGTGCCAGCAGCTCAGGACAGACGAACACTGAAGCTTTCTTT. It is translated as CASSSGQTNTEAFF. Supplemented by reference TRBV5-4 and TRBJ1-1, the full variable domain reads ETGVTQSPTHLIKTRGQQVTLRCSSQSGHNTVSWYQQALGQGPQFIFQYYREEENGRGNFPPRFSGLQFPNYSSELNVNALELDDSALYLCASSSGQTNTEAFFGQGTRLTVV.

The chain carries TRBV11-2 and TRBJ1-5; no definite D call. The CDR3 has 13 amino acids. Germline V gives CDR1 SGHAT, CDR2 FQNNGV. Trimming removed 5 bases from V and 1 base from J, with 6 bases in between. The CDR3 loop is CASSPRSNQPQHF. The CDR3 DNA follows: TGTGCCAGCAGCCCCCGAAGCAATCAGCCCCAGCATTTT.

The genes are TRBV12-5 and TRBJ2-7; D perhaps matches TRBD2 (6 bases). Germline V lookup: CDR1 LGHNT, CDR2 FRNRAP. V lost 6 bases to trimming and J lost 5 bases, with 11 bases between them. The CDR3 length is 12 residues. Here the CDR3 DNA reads TGTGCTAGTGGGCATGGGAGGAACGAGCAGTACTTC. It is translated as CASGHGRNEQYF.

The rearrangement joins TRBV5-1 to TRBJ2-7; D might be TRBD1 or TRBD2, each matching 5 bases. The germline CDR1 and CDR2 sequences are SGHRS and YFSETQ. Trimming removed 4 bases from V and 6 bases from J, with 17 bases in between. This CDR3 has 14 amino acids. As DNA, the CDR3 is TGCGCCAGCAGCACGATCGCTGCGAGGGGCGAGCAGTACTTC. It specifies CASSTIAARGEQYF.

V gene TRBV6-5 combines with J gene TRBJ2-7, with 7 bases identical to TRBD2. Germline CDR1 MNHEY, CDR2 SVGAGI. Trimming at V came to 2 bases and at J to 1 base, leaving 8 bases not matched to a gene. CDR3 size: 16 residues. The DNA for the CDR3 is TGTGCCAGCAGTTACGGAGCTAGCGGTTATTCCTACGAGCAGTACTTC. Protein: CASSYGASGYSYEQYF.

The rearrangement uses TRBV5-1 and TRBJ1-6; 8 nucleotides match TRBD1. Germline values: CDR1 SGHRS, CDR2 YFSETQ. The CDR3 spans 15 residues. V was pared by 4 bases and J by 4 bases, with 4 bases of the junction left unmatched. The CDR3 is CASSAGTGYNSPLHF. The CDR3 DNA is TGCGCCAGCAGCGCCGGGACAGGTTATAATTCACCCCTCCACTTT.

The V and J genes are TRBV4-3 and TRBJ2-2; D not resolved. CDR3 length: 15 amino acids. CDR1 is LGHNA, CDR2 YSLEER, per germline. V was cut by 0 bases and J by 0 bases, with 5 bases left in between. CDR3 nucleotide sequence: TGCGCCAGCAGCCAAGATTTACCGAACACCGGGGAGCTGTTTTTT. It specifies CASSQDLPNTGELFF.

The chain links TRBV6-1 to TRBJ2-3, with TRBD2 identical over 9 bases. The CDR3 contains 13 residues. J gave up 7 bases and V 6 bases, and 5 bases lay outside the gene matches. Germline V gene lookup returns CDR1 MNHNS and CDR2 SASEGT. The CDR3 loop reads CASRPSGENTQYF. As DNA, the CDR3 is TGTGCCAGCAGGCCTAGCGGGGAAAATACGCAGTATTTT.

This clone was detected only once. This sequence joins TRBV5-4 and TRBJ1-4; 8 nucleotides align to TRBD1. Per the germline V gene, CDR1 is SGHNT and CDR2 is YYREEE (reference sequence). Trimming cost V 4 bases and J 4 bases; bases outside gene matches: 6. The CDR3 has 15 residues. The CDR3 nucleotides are TGTGCCAGCAGCATCGGGACAGGACGTAATGAAAAACTGTTTTTT. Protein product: CASSIGTGRNEKLFF.

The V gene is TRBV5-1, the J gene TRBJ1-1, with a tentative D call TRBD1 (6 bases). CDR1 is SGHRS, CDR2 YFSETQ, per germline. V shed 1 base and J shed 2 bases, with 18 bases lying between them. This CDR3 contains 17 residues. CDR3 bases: TGCGCCAGCAGCTTGTTTACTTCCGGGACACTAAACACTGAAGCTTTCTTT. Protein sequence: CASSLFTSGTLNTEAFF.

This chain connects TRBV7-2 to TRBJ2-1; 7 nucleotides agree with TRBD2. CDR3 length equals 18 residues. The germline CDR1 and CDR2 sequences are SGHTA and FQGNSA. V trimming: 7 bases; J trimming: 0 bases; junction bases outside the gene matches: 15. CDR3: CASTLTPSGKSSYNEQFF. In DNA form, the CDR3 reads TGTGCCAGCACATTGACCCCGAGCGGGAAAAGCTCCTACAATGAGCAGTTCTTC.

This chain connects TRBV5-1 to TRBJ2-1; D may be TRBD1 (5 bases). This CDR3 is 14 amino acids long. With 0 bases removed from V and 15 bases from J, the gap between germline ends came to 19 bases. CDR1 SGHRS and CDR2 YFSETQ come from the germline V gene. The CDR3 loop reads CASSLDVGPAFWFF. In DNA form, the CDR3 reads TGCGCCAGCAGCTTGGACGTGGGGCCTGCATTTTGGTTCTTC.

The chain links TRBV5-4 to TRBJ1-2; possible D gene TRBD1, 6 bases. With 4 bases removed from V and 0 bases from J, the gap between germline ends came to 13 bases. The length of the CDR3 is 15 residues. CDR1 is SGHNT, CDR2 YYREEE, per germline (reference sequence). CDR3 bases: TGTGCCAGCAGCCAAGGGACACCTACTAACTATGGCTACACCTTC. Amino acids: CASSQGTPTNYGYTF.

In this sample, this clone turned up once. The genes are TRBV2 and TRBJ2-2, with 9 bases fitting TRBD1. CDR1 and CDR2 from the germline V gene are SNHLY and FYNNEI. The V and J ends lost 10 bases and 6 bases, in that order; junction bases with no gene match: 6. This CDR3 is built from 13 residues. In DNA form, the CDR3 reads TGTGCCACCAAACGGACAGGGGCCGGGGAGCTGTTTTTT. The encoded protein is CATKRTGAGELFF.

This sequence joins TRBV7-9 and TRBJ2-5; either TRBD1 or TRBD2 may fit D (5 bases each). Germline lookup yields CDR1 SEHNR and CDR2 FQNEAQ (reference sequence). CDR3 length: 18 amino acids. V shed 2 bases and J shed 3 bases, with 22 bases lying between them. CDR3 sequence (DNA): TGTGCCAGCAGCTTATTTATAGGGGAACCGCCCGGGGAAGAGACCCAGTACTTC. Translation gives CASSLFIGEPPGEETQYF. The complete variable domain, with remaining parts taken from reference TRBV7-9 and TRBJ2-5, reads DTGVSQNPRHKITKRGQNVTFRCDPISEHNRLYWYRQTLGQGPEFLTYFQNEAQLEKSRLLSDRFSAERPKGSFSTLEIQRTEQGDSAMYLCASSLFIGEPPGEETQYFGPGTRLLVL.

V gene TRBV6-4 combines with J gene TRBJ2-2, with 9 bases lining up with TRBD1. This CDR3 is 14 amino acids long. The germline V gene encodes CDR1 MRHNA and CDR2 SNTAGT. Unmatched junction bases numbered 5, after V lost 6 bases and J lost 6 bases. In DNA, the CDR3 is TGTGCCAGCAGAGTACAGGGGGCAGCCGGGGAGCTGTTTTTT. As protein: CASRVQGAAGELFF.